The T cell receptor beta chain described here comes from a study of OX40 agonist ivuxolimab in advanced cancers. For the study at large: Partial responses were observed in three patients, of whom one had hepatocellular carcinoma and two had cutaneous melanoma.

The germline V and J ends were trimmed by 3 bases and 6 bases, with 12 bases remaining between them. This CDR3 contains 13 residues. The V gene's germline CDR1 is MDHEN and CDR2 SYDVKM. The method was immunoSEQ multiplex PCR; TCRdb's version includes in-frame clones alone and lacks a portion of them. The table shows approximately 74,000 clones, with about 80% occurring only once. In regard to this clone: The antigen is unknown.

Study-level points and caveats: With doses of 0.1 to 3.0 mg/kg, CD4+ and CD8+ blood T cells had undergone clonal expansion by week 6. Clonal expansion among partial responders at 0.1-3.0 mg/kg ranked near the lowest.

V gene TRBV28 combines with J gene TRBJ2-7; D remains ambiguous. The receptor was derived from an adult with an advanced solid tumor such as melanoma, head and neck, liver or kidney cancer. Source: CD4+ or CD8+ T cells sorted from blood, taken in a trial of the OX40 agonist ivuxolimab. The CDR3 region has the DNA TGTGCCAGCAGTTTTGTCCCCCAAGGCGAGCAGTACTTC. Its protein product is CASSFVPQGEQYF. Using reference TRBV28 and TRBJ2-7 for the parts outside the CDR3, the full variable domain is DVKVTQSSRYLVKRTGEKVFLECVQDMDHENMFWYRQDPGLGLRLIYFSYDVKMKEKGDIPEGYSVSREKKERFSLILESASTNQTSMYLCASSFVPQGEQYFGPGTRLTVT.